This TCR beta chain was profiled in a study of blood T cell repertoires in COVID-19. Study in general: There were acute and convalescent COVID-19 samples, and they came from the United States, Italy and Spain. Sample material is recorded as cDNA or gDNA derived from T cells, B-cell-depleted T cells, or PBMCs.

In the original processing: It was from reference gene primer amplification that nucleated cell counts were estimated. This table comes from immunoSEQ multiplex PCR, and its TCRdb copy is limited to in-frame clones, with some not included. The V and J calls and clone size are taken from that table; D and trimming were inferred from the DNA. Here the sample spans about 200,000 clones, approximately 82% being singletons. The sequencing input was peripheral blood. The TCR was taken from a human donor with acute or convalescent COVID-19. The donor label of this sample is uncertain.

CDR3 bases: TGTGCCAGCAGTTACCCAGGGGGTAGGACTGAAGCTTTCTTT. Translating gives CASSYPGGRTEAFF. The chain joins TRBV6-2 or TRBV6-3 to TRBJ1-1; 7 positions match TRBD1. Unmatched junction bases numbered 5, after V lost 2 bases and J lost 5 bases. CDR1 and CDR2 from the germline V gene are MNHEY and SVGEGT. The CDR3 sequence is 14 residues long.